This T cell receptor beta chain came from a study of blood T cell repertoires in COVID-19. Turning to the study itself: The study drew acute and convalescent COVID-19 samples from the United States, Italy and Spain.

Participant-given clinical history determined each cohort assignment. Sequencing used immunoSEQ multiplex PCR; TCRdb keeps in-frame clones, though not all of them. The repertoire holds hundreds of thousands of clones, with 70% to 90% as singletons. Looked up from germline, CDR1 is LNHDA and CDR2 is SQIVND (reference sequence). Trimming took 3 bases from V and 5 from J, leaving 16 bases between them. There are 15 residues in the CDR3. This clone was picked up one time. Source material: PBMCs or T cells enriched from blood (not recorded which). The source of this sequence is a middle-aged woman with acute COVID-19. This chain links TRBV19 with TRBJ2-5, with D uncertain. The CDR3 DNA is TGTGCCAGTAGTATCGGTCCCGCGCCCGTGGAGACCCAGTACTTC. Amino acid sequence: CASSIGPAPVETQYF.